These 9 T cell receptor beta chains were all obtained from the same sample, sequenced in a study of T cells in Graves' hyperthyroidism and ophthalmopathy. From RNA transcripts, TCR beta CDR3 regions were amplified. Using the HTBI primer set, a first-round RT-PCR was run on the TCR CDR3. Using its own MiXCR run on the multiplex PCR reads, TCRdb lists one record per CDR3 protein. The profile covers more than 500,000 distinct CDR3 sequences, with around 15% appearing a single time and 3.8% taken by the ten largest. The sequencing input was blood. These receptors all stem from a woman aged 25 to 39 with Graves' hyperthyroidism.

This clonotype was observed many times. DNA of the CDR3: TGTGCCAGCAGCCAAGATCCAGCGGATTCCTACGAGCAGTACTTC. It codes for CASSQDPADSYEQYF. The chain joins TRBV3-1 to TRBJ2-7; D might be TRBD2 (5 bases). The V end lost 0 bases, the J end lost 1 base, and 10 bases lay between the germline ends. Germline V CDR1 and CDR2: LGHDT, YNNKEL (reference sequence). The CDR3 has 15 residues.

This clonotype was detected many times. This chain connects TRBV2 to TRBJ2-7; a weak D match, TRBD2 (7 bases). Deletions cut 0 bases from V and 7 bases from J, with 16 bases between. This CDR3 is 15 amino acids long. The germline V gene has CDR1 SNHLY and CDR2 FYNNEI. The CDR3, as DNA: TGTGCCAGCAGTGAAGCGCTTCTGGGGGGGGCAGAGCAGTACTTC. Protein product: CASSEALLGGAEQYF.

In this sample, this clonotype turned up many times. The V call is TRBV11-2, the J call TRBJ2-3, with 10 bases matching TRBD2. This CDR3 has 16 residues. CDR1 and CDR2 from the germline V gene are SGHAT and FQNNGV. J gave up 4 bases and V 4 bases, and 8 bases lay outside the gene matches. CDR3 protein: CASSSLAGGGPDTQYF. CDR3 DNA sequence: TGTGCCAGCAGCTCTTTAGCGGGAGGCGGCCCAGATACGCAGTATTTT.

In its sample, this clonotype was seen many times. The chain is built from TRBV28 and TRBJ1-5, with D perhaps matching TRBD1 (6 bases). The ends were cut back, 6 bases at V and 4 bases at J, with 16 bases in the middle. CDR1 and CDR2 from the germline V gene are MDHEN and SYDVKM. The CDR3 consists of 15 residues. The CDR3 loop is CASSSATGQNQPQHF. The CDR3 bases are TGTGCCAGCAGCTCCGCGACAGGACAAAATCAGCCCCAGCATTTT.

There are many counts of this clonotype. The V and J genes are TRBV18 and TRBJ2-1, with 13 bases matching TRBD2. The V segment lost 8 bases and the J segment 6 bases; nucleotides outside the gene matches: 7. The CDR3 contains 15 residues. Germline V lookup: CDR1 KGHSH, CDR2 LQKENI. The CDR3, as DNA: TGTGCCAGCAGTTTAGGACTAGCGGGAGCCAATGAGCAGTTCTTC. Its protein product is CASSLGLAGANEQFF.

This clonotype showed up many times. The CDR3 region is CASSLPPLHQPQHF. CDR3 nucleotide sequence: TGTGCCAGCAGTTTACCCCCCCTCCATCAGCCCCAGCATTTT. V usage is TRBV28 and J usage is TRBJ1-5, with unresolved D. Germline values: CDR1 MDHEN, CDR2 SYDVKM. CDR3 length: 14 residues. The V and J ends lost 2 bases and 5 bases respectively, with 10 bases between them.

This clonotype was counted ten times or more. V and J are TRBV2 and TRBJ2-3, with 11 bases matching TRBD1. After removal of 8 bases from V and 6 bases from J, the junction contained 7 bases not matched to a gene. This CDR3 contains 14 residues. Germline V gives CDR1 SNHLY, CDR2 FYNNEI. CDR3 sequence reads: CASGSGQGDDTQYF. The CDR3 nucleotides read TGTGCCAGCGGTTCGGGACAGGGGGACGATACGCAGTATTTT.

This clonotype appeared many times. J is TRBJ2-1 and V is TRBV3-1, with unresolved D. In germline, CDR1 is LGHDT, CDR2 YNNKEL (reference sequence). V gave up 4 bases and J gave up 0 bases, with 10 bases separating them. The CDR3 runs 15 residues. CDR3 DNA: TGTGCCAGCAGCCCTATGGGTGGCTCCTACAATGAGCAGTTCTTC. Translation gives CASSPMGGSYNEQFF.

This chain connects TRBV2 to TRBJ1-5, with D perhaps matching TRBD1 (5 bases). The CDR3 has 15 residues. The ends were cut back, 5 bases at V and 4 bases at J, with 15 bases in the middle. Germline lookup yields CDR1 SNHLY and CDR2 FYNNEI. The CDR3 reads CASSRGRQINQPQHF. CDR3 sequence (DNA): TGTGCCAGCAGTAGGGGCCGACAAATTAATCAGCCCCAGCATTTT. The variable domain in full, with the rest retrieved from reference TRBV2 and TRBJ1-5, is EPEVTQTPSHQVTQMGQEVILRCVPISNHLYFYWYRQILGQKVEFLVSFYNNEISEKSEIFDDQFSVERPDGSNFTLKIRSTKLEDSAMYFCASSRGRQINQPQHFGDGTRLSIL.